A single sample gave rise to the 8 T cell receptor delta chains below, sequenced in a study of γδ T cells in repeated Plasmodium falciparum infection. TCRdb re-called the multiplex PCR reads using CATT. The sample gives 80,000 to 95,000 delta-chain clones, under 1.5% of which show up once; around 8.1% is in the top ten. Flow sorting of PBMC yielded separate Vgamma9/Vdelta2+ and Vdelta2-negative gammadelta T cell populations for bulk repertoire analysis. The sequencing sample was made of gamma-delta T cells from blood. The receptors stem from a pool of human donors (malaria-infected and uninfected, not separated).

For this clone: A read error is the likely source, as a far larger clone sits one nucleotide away. Other DNA sequences in the sample encode the same CDR3. The chain links TRDV1 to TRDJ1; TRDD3 matches at 9 bases. Germline CDR1 is TSWWSYY and CDR2 is QGS. The CDR3 totals 21 residues. The CDR3 loop reads CALGRERLSYGGILNTDKLIF. In DNA form, the CDR3 reads TGTGCTCTTGGAAGAGAACGTCTATCATACGGGGGGATACTAAACACCGATAAGCTCATCTTT.

Turning to this clone: This DNA's translation and the protein TCRdb lists, from a much larger clone, do not match at residue 5, likely due to a read error; the protein shown is translated from the DNA. V and J are TRDV2 and TRDJ3; TRDD3 matches at 11 bases. The J gene was missing in TCRdb and was found by matching the end of the DNA to germline. Germline-derived CDR1 and CDR2 are GEAIGNYY and EKD. The CDR3 consists of 19 residues. V shed 2 bases and J 3 bases; nucleotides not matched to a gene: 8. CDR3 in amino acids: CACDIVGTGGYWDTRQMFF. CDR3 in DNA: TGTGCCTGTGACATCGTGGGAACTGGGGGATACTGGGACACCCGACAGATGTTTTTC.

Note on this clone: This likely came from a read error, as a far larger clone is one base away. This CDR3 is also generated by other DNA sequences in the sample. The J gene is TRDJ1, the V gene TRDV1; TRDD2 might be the D (5 bases). The J gene, not given by TCRdb, was assigned here from a germline match of the nucleotide sequence. The germline CDR1 and CDR2 sequences are TSWWSYY and QGS. The CDR3 loop spans 19 amino acids. The germline V and J ends were trimmed by 4 bases and 2 bases, with 26 bases remaining between them. Here the CDR3 DNA reads TGTGCTCTTGGGGCTAGTCCTAGGAGTGGCGGGGCTCTTACCGATAAACTCATCTTT. Translation: CALGASPRSGGALTDKLIF.

Points on this clone: It differs at one base from a far larger clone, so likely a read error. Other DNA sequences in this specimen translate into the identical CDR3. There is no J gene call, but TRDV1 is given as the V gene; the table's D call of TRDD3 was not tested on the DNA. Looked up from germline, CDR1 is TSWWSYY and CDR2 is QGS. The CDR3 is 19 amino acids. CDR3 loop: CALGEPLVLVRSYTDKHIF. The CDR3 coding sequence is TGTGCTCTTGGGGAACCTCTGGTCTTGGTCCGTTCCTACACCGACAAACACATCTTT.

This clone was seen more than once but under ten times. TCRdb shows a much larger clone's protein in place of this DNA's translation, and the two differ at residue 11, likely through a read error; the protein shown is translated from the DNA. The chain has TRDV2 and TRDJ1; no clear D. Germline matching of the DNA provided the J gene here, since TCRdb leaves it blank. With 0 bases removed from V and 10 bases from J, the gap between germline ends came to 17 bases. The CDR3 extends over 14 amino acids. Germline V gene data show CDR1 as GEAIGNYY and CDR2 as EKD. The CDR3 bases are TGTGCCTGTGACACCTTAATGGGAGAATCTACACTCATCTTT. It encodes CACDTLMGESTLIF.

Ten or more counts support this clone. TCRdb assigns this DNA the protein of a much larger clone, which departs from its translation at residue 6; this likely reflects a read error, and the protein shown comes from translating the DNA. The rearrangement joins TRDV1 to TRDJ1; no reliable D call. The CDR3 sequence is 13 residues long. Looked up from germline, CDR1 is TSWWSYY and CDR2 is QGS. The ends were cut back, 5 bases at V and 0 bases at J, with 7 bases in the middle. The DNA for the CDR3 is TGTGCTCTTGGGACAGCACACACCGATAAACTCATCTTT. Its translation: CALGTAHTDKLIF.

This clone appeared a few times. A far bigger clonotype differs at one base, so this is likely a read error. The sample has other DNA sequences that encode this CDR3 too. The chain employs TRDV2 and TRDJ1; the D is unclear. Since TCRdb gives no J gene, matching the DNA to germline was used here to assign it. The CDR3 is 20 residues long. CDR1 is GEAIGNYY, CDR2 EKD, per germline. Here the CDR3 reads CACDTVPQPATAAYTDKLIF. The CDR3 nucleotides read TGCGCCTGTGACACCGTCCCCCAGCCCGCCACCGCCGCGTACACCGATAAACTCATCTTT.

Comments on this clone: TCRdb lists the protein of a much larger clone for this DNA, which differs at residue 12, so this is likely a read error; the protein given here is translated from the DNA itself. V usage is TRDV1 and J usage is TRDJ1; D gene uncertain. TCRdb offers no J gene call, so here the DNA was matched to germline to obtain one. CDR3 length: 23 residues. Germline CDR1 TSWWSYY, CDR2 QGS. With 2 bases removed from V and 0 bases from J, the gap between germline ends came to 34 bases. CDR3 bases: TGTGCTCTTGGGGAAGACCCGTCCCCTCTCTATGAGTCATTCTCCCCGTACACCGATAAACTCATCTTT. It codes for CALGEDPSPLYESFSPYTDKLIF.